The 20 T cell receptor beta chains presented below share a single source sample, sequenced in a study of blood T cell repertoires in COVID-19. The repertoire was sequenced with immunoSEQ multiplex PCR; TCRdb's copy has only in-frame clones and lacks some. The sample records 230,000 or so clones, over 80% being singletons. Sequences were obtained from peripheral blood. These TCRs come from a human donor in a cohort sampled during active COVID-19.

The rearrangement links TRBV5-6 to TRBJ2-1, with TRBD1 matching over 9 bases. The V gene's germline CDR1 is SGHDT and CDR2 YYEEEE. This CDR3 contains 13 residues. After removal of 3 bases from V and 5 bases from J, the junction contained 0 bases not matched to a gene. The CDR3 region is CASSWDRDNEQFF. Written as DNA, the CDR3 is TGTGCCAGCAGCTGGGACAGGGACAATGAGCAGTTCTTC.

The chain joins TRBV6-5 to TRBJ2-7; perhaps TRBD2 as D (5 bases). CDR3 length equals 13 residues. Germline CDR1 and CDR2: MNHEY and SVGAGI. Trimming removed 4 bases at V and 3 bases at J, with 10 bases between. CDR3 bases: TGTGCCAGCAGTTCACTAGTTTTCTACGAGCAGTACTTC. Translated: CASSSLVFYEQYF.

The genes are TRBV7-5 and TRBJ2-5; TRBD1 is taken as the D call from the table, unchecked against the DNA. TRBV7-5 is described as a pseudogene. The CDR3 loop spans 15 amino acids. CDR3 sequence (DNA): TGTGCCAGAAGCTCCCTAGGGGGATTAGGAGAGACCCAGTACTTC. Encoded protein: CARSSLGGLGETQYF.

This sequence joins TRBV28 and TRBJ2-1; TRBD2 matches 13 bases. This CDR3 has 15 amino acids. V trimming: 6 bases; J trimming: 6 bases; junction bases outside the gene matches: 5. Germline CDR1 is MDHEN and CDR2 is SYDVKM. The CDR3 loop is CASSPGLAGRNEQFF. CDR3 DNA sequence: TGTGCCAGCAGCCCGGGACTAGCGGGGCGCAATGAGCAGTTCTTC.

The chain recombines TRBV2 with TRBJ2-1; TRBD2 agrees at 8 bases. The CDR3 is 15 residues long. The junction had 10 bases not matched to a gene; V was cut back by 7 bases and J by 5 bases. Per germline, CDR1 SNHLY and CDR2 FYNNEI. CDR3 loop: CASTSIAGWDNEQFF. The CDR3 nucleotides are TGTGCCAGCACTTCCATAGCGGGGTGGGACAATGAGCAGTTCTTC. Complete variable domain (other parts from reference TRBV2 and TRBJ2-1): EPEVTQTPSHQVTQMGQEVILRCVPISNHLYFYWYRQILGQKVEFLVSFYNNEISEKSEIFDDQFSVERPDGSNFTLKIRSTKLEDSAMYFCASTSIAGWDNEQFFGPGTRLTVL.

The V and J genes are TRBV5-1 and TRBJ1-3; tentatively, D is TRBD1 (6 bases). V was shortened by 2 bases and J by 0 bases, with 12 bases between the two germline ends. Germline-derived CDR1 and CDR2 are SGHRS and YFSETQ. CDR3 length equals 16 residues. In DNA form, the CDR3 reads TGCGCCAGCAGCTTACAGGGTCCCGCCTCTGGAAACACCATATATTTT. Its protein is CASSLQGPASGNTIYF.

The rearrangement joins TRBV7-3 to TRBJ2-1, with TRBD2 identical over 9 bases. The J segment lost 7 bases and the V segment lost 8 bases, leaving 9 bases of the junction unmatched. CDR3 length: 14 amino acids. Per the germline V gene, CDR1 is SGHTA and CDR2 is FQGTGA. The CDR3 DNA reads as TGTGCCAGCTCGCAAGCGGGAGGATCAAATGAGCAGTTCTTC. This translates into CASSQAGGSNEQFF.

The rearrangement joins TRBV30 to TRBJ1-6; D ambiguous. Germline CDR1 reads GTSNPN; CDR2 reads SVGIG (reference sequence). This CDR3 has 13 residues. V was clipped by 7 bases and J by 4 bases, with 11 bases between them. The CDR3 nucleotides read TGTGCCTCTCAGCGCGGATATAATTCACCCCTCCACTTT. Its protein is CASQRGYNSPLHF. The entire variable domain, with the rest obtained from reference TRBV30 and TRBJ1-6, is as follows: SQTIHQWPATLVQPVGSPLSLECTVEGTSNPNLYWYRQAAGRGLQLLFYSVGIGQISSEVPQNLSASRPQDRQFILSSKKLLLSDSGFYLCASQRGYNSPLHFGNGTRLTVT.

This clone was seen repeatedly, ten times or more. The chain joins TRBV11-2 to TRBJ2-7, with D perhaps TRBD2 (5 bases). Trimming stripped 4 bases from V and 5 bases from J, with 9 bases between. Germline CDR1 is SGHAT and CDR2 is FQNNGV. The CDR3 contains 12 residues. CDR3 nucleotide sequence: TGTGCCAGCAGCTGGTCCGGGAACGAGCAGTACTTC. It is translated as CASSWSGNEQYF. Full variable domain (outside the CDR3, taken from reference TRBV11-2 and TRBJ2-7): EAGVAQSPRYKIIEKRQSVAFWCNPISGHATLYWYQQILGQGPKLLIQFQNNGVVDDSQLPKDRFSAERLKGVDSTLKIQPAKLEDSAVYLCASSWSGNEQYFGPGTRLTVT.

The V call is TRBV7-8, the J call TRBJ1-6; TRBD1 agrees at 8 bases. V lost 5 bases and J lost 7; bases outside the gene matches: 4. Per the germline V gene, CDR1 is SGHVS and CDR2 is FQNEAQ. The CDR3 length is 14 residues. CDR3 amino acids: CASSADRGNSPLHF. The CDR3 DNA reads TGTGCCAGCAGCGCAGACAGGGGCAATTCACCCCTCCACTTT.

The V and J genes are TRBV21-1 and TRBJ1-5; whether TRBD1, the table's D call, matches the DNA was not checked. TRBV21-1 is marked as a pseudogene. CDR3 length: 18 amino acids. CDR3 sequence reads: CASSKLFTVVYSNQPQHF. CDR3 DNA: TGTGCCAGCAGCAAATTGTTTACAGTTGTTTATAGCAATCAGCCCCAGCATTTT.

The genes are TRBV15 and TRBJ1-2; a possible D gene is TRBD1 (6 bases). V was cut by 1 base and J by 7 bases, with 13 bases left in between. The CDR3 has 14 residues. Germline assignment: CDR1 LNHNV and CDR2 YYDKDF (reference sequence). CDR3 in amino acids: CATSRADRLGGYTF. CDR3 sequence (DNA): TGTGCCACCAGCAGAGCCGACAGGTTGGGTGGCTACACCTTC.

The gene calls are TRBV7-3 and TRBJ2-3, with D perhaps matching TRBD2 (6 bases). CDR1 and CDR2 from the germline V gene are SGHTA and FQGTGA. V lost 2 bases to trimming and J lost 0 bases, with 12 bases between them. The CDR3 spans 16 residues. In DNA form, the CDR3 reads TGTGCCAGCAGCTTAGTACATACTAGCAGCACAGATACGCAGTATTTT. It encodes CASSLVHTSSTDTQYF. The full variable domain, rest sourced from reference TRBV7-3 and TRBJ2-3, is GAGVSQTPSNKVTEKGKYVELRCDPISGHTALYWYRQSLGQGPEFLIYFQGTGAADDSGLPNDRFFAVRPEGSVSTLKIQRTERGDSAVYLCASSLVHTSSTDTQYFGPGTRLTVL.

V is TRBV3-1 (or the pseudogene TRBV3-2) and J is TRBJ2-5, with 7 bases lining up with TRBD2. The CDR3 sequence is 15 residues long. V trimming: 3 bases; J trimming: 5 bases; junction bases outside the gene matches: 9. Germline CDR1 and CDR2: LGHDT and YNNKEL (reference sequence). CDR3 in amino acids: CASSHVGAGTETQYF. The CDR3 coding sequence is TGTGCCAGCAGCCATGTTGGAGCGGGAACGGAGACCCAGTACTTC.

The gene calls are TRBV5-1 and TRBJ2-1, with D possibly TRBD2 on 5 matching bases. Germline V gene lookup returns CDR1 SGHRS and CDR2 YFSETQ. The CDR3 runs 14 residues. V was shortened by 1 base and J by 6 bases, with 11 bases between the two germline ends. As DNA, the CDR3 is TGCGCCAGCAGCTTGCTAGCAGCCATCAATGAGCAGTTCTTC. This translates into CASSLLAAINEQFF.

The V call is TRBV7-9, the J call TRBJ2-3; TRBD2 aligns across 8 bases. Germline lookup yields CDR1 SEHNR and CDR2 FQNEAQ (reference sequence). The CDR3 length is 17 residues. V dropped 0 bases and J dropped 2; count of bases not matched to a gene: 7. The CDR3 DNA follows: TGTGCCAGCAGCTTAGCTACGCTAGCGGGTGTCACAGATACGCAGTATTTT. This translates into CASSLATLAGVTDTQYF.

This clone showed up just a few times. The chain combines TRBV19 with TRBJ1-3; no clear D gene. V was shortened by 7 bases and J by 1 base, with 11 bases between the two germline ends. CDR3 length: 14 amino acids. The germline V gene encodes CDR1 LNHDA and CDR2 SQIVND (reference sequence). The CDR3 protein is CASINEASGNTIYF. The CDR3 DNA reads as TGTGCCAGTATTAATGAGGCTTCTGGAAACACCATATATTTT.

V usage is TRBV7-9 and J usage is TRBJ2-7; D might be TRBD1 (5 bases). Germline CDR1 reads SEHNR; CDR2 reads FQNEAQ (reference sequence). Trimming removed 2 bases at V and 6 bases at J, with 17 bases between. The CDR3 is made up of 15 amino acids. DNA for the CDR3: TGTGCCAGCAGCTTATGGGCCCAAGTAAGGGGCGAGCAGTACTTC. Protein sequence: CASSLWAQVRGEQYF.

This clone has just one count. The CDR3 reads CASRSTGIGYGYTF. The CDR3 nucleotides are TGTGCCAGCAGGTCGACCGGGATCGGGTATGGCTACACCTTC. The chain combines TRBV28 with TRBJ1-2; D uncertain. The CDR3 covers 14 residues. The germline V gene has CDR1 MDHEN and CDR2 SYDVKM. Trimming took off 6 bases at V and 5 bases at J, with 16 bases between the two ends.

This rearrangement joins TRBV5-6 to TRBJ1-3; 8 bases align to TRBD1. The CDR3 runs to 16 residues. Germline V gene sequence: CDR1 SGHDT, CDR2 YYEEEE. The ends lost 4 bases at V and 0 bases at J; junction bases unmatched: 6. The CDR3 region is CASSPMTGVSGNTIYF. For the CDR3, the DNA is TGTGCCAGCAGCCCGATGACAGGGGTCTCTGGAAACACCATATATTTT.